This T cell receptor beta chain was captured in a study of blood T cell repertoires in COVID-19. Study-wide background: PBMCs, B-cell-depleted T cells, or T cells were the source of the cDNA or gDNA that made up the material.

In the original workflow: Cell counts per sample came from amplifying reference gene primers. Repertoires were generated with immunoSEQ multiplex PCR, while TCRdb's copy carries only in-frame clones and drops some. V and J calls and clone size are copied from that table; D and trimming were computed from the DNA. The sample contains roughly 190,000 clones, around 90% of which appear only once. The length of the CDR3 is 13 residues. Germline CDR1 reads SGHTA; CDR2 reads FQGNSA. Trimming pared 5 bases from V and 5 bases from J, leaving 10 bases between. Source material: peripheral blood. The clonotype was recovered from a man in his forties or fifties with acute or convalescent COVID-19. This chain joins TRBV7-2 and TRBJ1-5; the D is unclear. CDR3 DNA: TGTGCCAGCAGCCGCTTAGTAGATCAGCCCCAGCATTTT. Its protein is CASSRLVDQPQHF.